These 28 T cell receptor beta chains were all obtained from the same sample, sequenced in a study of identical twins (dated by TCRdb to between 2015 and 2016). Libraries were made using 5' RACE. The sequencer listed for this sample is Illumina HiSeq 2000. TCRdb reprocessing: public reads trimmed at Q25 with fastp, clones called with MiXCR, in-frame beta chains kept. One record per CDR3 amino acid sequence lists the most common genes and DNA. This sample holds 1.5 million to 2 million distinct CDR3 sequences; about 32% were observed only once. The ten largest clones represent approximately 0.25% of the sample. Material for sequencing was cord blood. These TCRs come from a newborn girl in good health.

The chain joins TRBV5-5 to TRBJ2-7, with D perhaps TRBD1 (5 bases). The germline CDR1 and CDR2 sequences are SGHKS and YYEKEE (reference sequence). V was clipped by 1 base and J by 0 bases, with 11 bases between them. The CDR3 has 15 residues. CDR3 residues: CASSLLVQVSYEQYF. For the CDR3, the DNA is TGTGCCAGCAGCTTGCTTGTACAGGTCTCCTACGAGCAGTACTTC.

This chain connects TRBV6-4 to TRBJ2-2, with D perhaps TRBD2 (5 bases). The CDR3 contains 14 residues. Trimming took off 6 bases at V and 1 base at J, with 9 bases between the two ends. Germline CDR1 reads MRHNA; CDR2 reads SNTAGT. The CDR3 DNA reads TGTGCCAGCAGCACCGAGGGGAACACCGGGGAGCTGTTTTTT. This codes for CASSTEGNTGELFF.

This rearrangement joins TRBV20-1 to TRBJ2-3, with D perhaps matching TRBD1 (6 bases). CDR3 length: 15 residues. Germline CDR1 DFQATT, CDR2 SNEGSKA (reference sequence). Trimming took 0 bases from V and 0 from J, leaving 10 bases between them. CDR3 amino acids: CSARDLDRSTDTQYF. CDR3 in DNA: TGCAGTGCTAGAGATCTTGACAGGAGCACAGATACGCAGTATTTT.

The chain has TRBV9 and TRBJ1-2; D unclear. Per the germline V gene, CDR1 is SGDLS and CDR2 is YYNGEE. Trimming shortened V by 0 bases and J by 4 bases, and 10 bases separated the two germline ends. The CDR3 totals 14 residues. CDR3 in DNA: TGTGCCAGCAGCGTAGAGGAGGGTTTCTATGGCTACACCTTC. Translation: CASSVEEGFYGYTF.

The gene calls are TRBV27 and TRBJ2-1, with 11 bases fitting TRBD2. CDR1 and CDR2 from the germline V gene are MNHEY and SMNVEV (reference sequence). The CDR3 is made up of 14 amino acids. With 3 bases clipped from V and 10 bases from J, the junction kept 5 bases outside the gene matches. The CDR3 reads CASSLGLADYEQFF. The CDR3 nucleotides are TGTGCCAGCAGTTTGGGACTAGCGGATTACGAGCAGTTCTTC.

In its sample, this clonotype was seen a few times. The chain combines TRBV20-1 with TRBJ2-7; 10 nucleotides line up with TRBD2. The germline gives CDR1 DFQATT, CDR2 SNEGSKA (reference sequence). The CDR3 spans 13 residues. The J segment lost 4 bases and the V segment lost 6 bases, leaving 6 bases of the junction unmatched. CDR3 amino acids: CSAALAGEYEQYF. For the CDR3, the DNA is TGCAGTGCCGCCCTAGCGGGAGAGTACGAGCAGTACTTC.

This clonotype was counted a few times. The junction departs from the called germline gene at one end, perhaps through a read error. The rearrangement uses TRBV12-3 or TRBV12-4 and TRBJ2-7; 7 positions agree with TRBD2. CDR3 size: 14 residues. The CDR3 loop is CASSLGGRSDEQYF. In nucleotides, the CDR3 is TGCGCCAGCAGCTTGGGAGGGAGGTCGGACGAGCAGTACTTC.

This clonotype was detected a few times. V usage is TRBV6-6 and J usage is TRBJ2-1, with 7 bases that match TRBD2. The germline gives CDR1 MNHNY, CDR2 SVGAGI (reference sequence). CDR3 size: 15 residues. J gave up 5 bases and V 5 bases, and 9 bases lay outside the gene matches. This chain's CDR3 is CASSSLGTTNNEQFF. In DNA, the CDR3 is TGTGCCAGCAGTAGTCTCGGGACTACCAACAATGAGCAGTTCTTC.

There are many counts of this clonotype. The chain couples TRBV6-6 to TRBJ2-5; the match to TRBD2 covers 9 bases. Trimming took 7 bases from V and 1 from J; bases not matched to a gene: 7. Germline lookup yields CDR1 MNHNY and CDR2 SVGAGI (reference sequence). This CDR3 comprises 15 residues. CDR3 sequence (DNA): TGTGCCAGCAAGACTAGCGGCTACCTCCAAGAGACCCAGTACTTC. It encodes CASKTSGYLQETQYF.

This clonotype has a handful of counts. The J gene is TRBJ2-3, the V gene TRBV7-2; 9 bases fit TRBD2. CDR3 length: 15 residues. Unmatched junction bases numbered 5, after V lost 2 bases and J lost 5 bases. Germline CDR1 reads SGHTA; CDR2 reads FQGNSA. The CDR3 coding sequence is TGTGCCAGCAGCTTACGACCTAGCGGGGTAGATACGCAGTATTTT. Protein: CASSLRPSGVDTQYF.

This clonotype occurred once. The rearrangement uses TRBV15 and TRBJ1-4; D ambiguous. Trimming removed 0 bases at V and 8 bases at J, with 13 bases between. Germline values: CDR1 LNHNV, CDR2 YYDKDF (reference sequence). The CDR3 has 15 residues. In DNA, the CDR3 is TGTGCCACCAGCAGAGATAGCAGTAATCAGGAAAAACTGTTTTTT. Its protein product is CATSRDSSNQEKLFF.

This clonotype was seen only a few times. This rearrangement joins TRBV20-1 to TRBJ1-1; D call uncertain. In germline, CDR1 is DFQATT, CDR2 SNEGSKA (reference sequence). The V end was cut by 2 bases, the J end by 5 bases, with 18 bases between. The CDR3 covers 15 residues. The CDR3 region is CSARPPSGVGTEAFF. CDR3 nucleotides: TGCAGTGCTAGACCCCCCTCCGGGGTTGGGACTGAAGCTTTCTTT.

The chain carries TRBV12-3 or TRBV12-4 and TRBJ2-2; D is unclear. The CDR3 covers 15 residues. Trimming shortened V by 2 bases and J by 4 bases, and 11 bases separated the two germline ends. The CDR3, as DNA: TGTGCCAGCAGTTTATGGGCGAGGAGCACCGGGGAGCTGTTTTTT. This sequence encodes CASSLWARSTGELFF.

This clonotype showed up just a few times. The chain recombines TRBV27 with TRBJ2-7; D unresolved. V was shortened by 4 bases and J by 0 bases, with 13 bases between the two germline ends. This CDR3 is 15 amino acids long. Germline lookup yields CDR1 MNHEY and CDR2 SMNVEV (reference sequence). CDR3 in DNA: TGTGCCAGCAGTTCGCGGCGCCGGCCCTCCTACGAGCAGTACTTC. The encoded protein is CASSSRRRPSYEQYF.

As concerns this clonotype: One end of the junction is discordant with germline, which a read error may explain. The gene calls are TRBV20-1 and TRBJ2-7; tentatively, D is TRBD2 (6 bases). The CDR3 runs to 13 residues. CDR1 and CDR2 from the germline V gene are DFQATT and SNEGSKA (reference sequence). The DNA of the CDR3 is TGCAGTGCTAGTTCGGGACTTGACTACGAGCGGTACTTC. It codes for CSASSGLDYERYF.

The V call is TRBV12-3 or TRBV12-4, the J call TRBJ2-7; TRBD2 matches at 10 bases. V lost 5 bases to trimming and J lost 0 bases; unmatched junction nucleotides: 13. The CDR3 has 18 amino acids. CDR3 nucleotides: TGTGCCAGCAGTGATACCGGGACTAGCGTCTACAGCTCCTACGAGCAGTACTTC. Amino acid sequence: CASSDTGTSVYSSYEQYF.

This chain uses TRBV5-1 with TRBJ2-1; D perhaps matches TRBD2 (6 bases). Germline V gene sequence: CDR1 SGHRS, CDR2 YFSETQ. V was cut by 5 bases and J by 0 bases, with 15 bases left in between. There are 16 residues in the CDR3. The DNA for the CDR3 is TGCGCCAGCAGGCGTGGAGGGGAGTCCTCCTACAATGAGCAGTTCTTC. This encodes CASRRGGESSYNEQFF. The entire variable domain, with the rest obtained from reference TRBV5-1 and TRBJ2-1, is as follows: KAGVTQTPRYLIKTRGQQVTLSCSPISGHRSVSWYQQTPGQGLQFLFEYFSETQRNKGNFPGRFSGRQFSNSRSEMNVSTLELGDSALYLCASRRGGESSYNEQFFGPGTRLTVL.

The chain combines TRBV11-3 with TRBJ2-1; 9 nucleotides align to TRBD2. Germline V lookup: CDR1 SGHNT, CDR2 YENEEA. The CDR3 has 15 residues. The junction had 9 bases not matched to a gene; V was cut back by 2 bases and J by 10 bases. The CDR3 DNA reads as TGTGCCAGCAGCTTAATTGGTTTAGCGGGGGCCGAGCAGTTCTTC. This sequence encodes CASSLIGLAGAEQFF.

The gene calls are TRBV7-2 and TRBJ2-3; TRBD2 aligns across 11 bases. This CDR3 region has 16 residues. With 5 bases clipped from V and 6 bases from J, the junction kept 10 bases outside the gene matches. Germline CDR1 is SGHTA and CDR2 is FQGNSA. The CDR3 loop is CASSPLTSGDRDTQYF. The CDR3 region has the DNA TGTGCCAGCAGCCCCTTGACTAGCGGGGACAGGGATACGCAGTATTTT.

V is TRBV20-1 and J is TRBJ2-5; TRBD1 or TRBD2 may be the D gene (5 bases each). The V gene's germline CDR1 is DFQATT and CDR2 SNEGSKA (reference sequence). The CDR3 sequence is 15 residues long. V was cut by 0 bases and J by 4 bases, with 15 bases left in between. CDR3 DNA: TGCAGTGCTAGAGATGCATCGTTCGGGGCAGAGACCCAGTACTTC. Its protein is CSARDASFGAETQYF.

This chain joins TRBV20-1 and TRBJ2-5, with D tentatively TRBD1 or TRBD2 (6 bases each). The CDR3 runs 13 residues. V lost 4 bases to trimming and J lost 5 bases, with 14 bases between them. Germline CDR1 DFQATT, CDR2 SNEGSKA (reference sequence). The CDR3 region is CSANRGRRETQYF. The CDR3 region has the DNA TGCAGTGCTAACCGGGGGCGGAGGGAGACCCAGTACTTC.

The chain employs TRBV9 and TRBJ2-7, with TRBD1 as a possible D gene (6 bases). The CDR3 totals 14 residues. The V gene lost 4 bases and the J gene lost 2 bases, with 13 bases spanning the gap. Germline CDR1 SGDLS, CDR2 YYNGEE. CDR3 nucleotide sequence: TGTGCCAGCAGCCCCGGACAGCGTGCCTACGAGCAGTACTTC. It translates to CASSPGQRAYEQYF. The full variable domain, in which reference TRBV9 and TRBJ2-7 provide the parts outside the CDR3, is DSGVTQTPKHLITATGQRVTLRCSPRSGDLSVYWYQQSLDQGLQFLIQYYNGEERAKGNILERFSAQQFPDLHSELNLSSLELGDSALYFCASSPGQRAYEQYFGPGTRLTVT.

A few counts support this clonotype. The chain couples TRBV20-1 to TRBJ1-2; 7 positions agree with TRBD1. This CDR3 is built from 13 residues. V gave up 4 bases and J gave up 3 bases; unmatched junction bases: 5. Germline assignment: CDR1 DFQATT and CDR2 SNEGSKA (reference sequence). The CDR3 DNA is TGCAGTGCTACCGCGGGACAGTACTATGGCTACACCTTC. Translation gives CSATAGQYYGYTF.

The chain recombines TRBV10-3 with TRBJ2-2; D possibly corresponds to TRBD2 (6 bases). The CDR3 extends over 13 amino acids. The V end lost 10 bases, the J end lost 2 bases, and 11 bases lay between the germline ends. Germline CDR1 is ENHRY and CDR2 is SYGVKD. The CDR3 is CATTGLNTGELFF. The CDR3 coding sequence is TGTGCCACCACGGGACTCAACACCGGGGAGCTGTTTTTT.

This chain links TRBV21-1 with TRBJ2-4. TRBV21-1 represents a pseudogene. The CDR3 is 14 amino acids. This CDR3 is CASSKGQSENIQYF. CDR3 coding DNA: TGTGCCAGCAGCAAGGGTCAGAGCGAAAACATTCAGTACTTC.

The table lists this clonotype with a few counts. The V gene is TRBV18, the J gene TRBJ2-5; D is uncertain. Between the trimmed V and J ends, which lost 3 bases and 7 bases, there was a span of 9 bases. The germline CDR1 and CDR2 sequences are KGHSH and LQKENI. The CDR3 is made up of 12 amino acids. The CDR3 spells CASSPILGTQYF. The CDR3 DNA is TGTGCCAGCTCACCTATCTTAGGGACCCAGTACTTC.

This clonotype has a handful of counts. V usage is TRBV12-3 or TRBV12-4 and J usage is TRBJ2-3; D not resolved. This CDR3 is built from 14 residues. V was trimmed by 5 bases and J by 0 bases, leaving 9 bases between them. DNA of the CDR3: TGTGCCAGCAGTGACTGGGTTAGCACAGATACGCAGTATTTT. Translation: CASSDWVSTDTQYF.

As DNA, the CDR3 is TGTGCCAGCAGTCCACCCTCAACGAGCACAGATACGCAGTATTTT. It codes for CASSPPSTSTDTQYF. The chain has TRBV27 and TRBJ2-3, with D unclear. The germline gives CDR1 MNHEY, CDR2 SMNVEV (reference sequence). Deletions cut 5 bases from V and 0 bases from J, with 12 bases between. The CDR3 sequence is 15 residues long.